This is a list of T cell receptor beta chains from one sample in a study of blood T cell repertoires in COVID-19. This table comes from immunoSEQ multiplex PCR, and its TCRdb copy is limited to in-frame clones, with some not included. The data show approximately 180,000 clones, with 88% seen just once and approximately 4% held by the top ten. Source material: peripheral blood. These receptors all come from a human donor in a cohort sampled during active COVID-19. Each CDR3 is given without its conserved first and last residue. D genes are given only for firm matches.

d_call	v_call	j_call	cdr3_aa
-	TRBV3-1/TRBV3-2	TRBJ1-6	ASSPLGQVNSPLH
-	TRBV7-2	TRBJ1-1	ASSLDRRMNTEAF
-	TRBV27	TRBJ2-1	ASSLLIPGLRIEQF
-	TRBV7-9	TRBJ2-5	ASSFQHSFAGRETQY
-	TRBV2	TRBJ2-7	ASSVAFYEQY
TRBD2	TRBV7-2	TRBJ2-7	ASSTNGGREQY
-	TRBV4-3	TRBJ1-1	ASSQDEVAEAF
TRBD2	TRBV27	TRBJ2-1	ASSFGTSGRNEQF
-	TRBV2	TRBJ2-1	ASTDPRDFGDEQF
-	TRBV28	TRBJ1-2	ASSSVNRDPHYGYT
TRBD1	TRBV27	TRBJ2-7	ASSLSNRGRYEQY
TRBD1	TRBV6-2/TRBV6-3	TRBJ2-7	ASSYMDRDFYEQY
TRBD1	TRBV6-6	TRBJ2-7	ASRLQTGTGNYEQY
-	TRBV28	TRBJ2-2	ASRPGSHGELF
-	TRBV2	TRBJ2-2	ASSGTFAGELF
TRBD2	TRBV28	TRBJ2-3	ASSDRGGRRDTQY
-	TRBV19	TRBJ2-7	ASRRREGAGEQY
-	TRBV6-5	TRBJ2-2	ASCSDRLKNTGELF
TRBD1	TRBV7-8	TRBJ2-7	ASSFRGQEGEQY
-	TRBV5-1	TRBJ2-3	ASSPQGFWTDTQY
TRBD1	TRBV18	TRBJ1-2	ASSPRTGGEANYGYT
-	TRBV27	TRBJ1-1	ASSSHQGIEPEAF
-	TRBV10-3	TRBJ1-2	AITDGGTIGYT
TRBD2	TRBV5-4	TRBJ2-7	ASSSSGYDSYEQY
TRBD2	TRBV4-3	TRBJ2-1	ASSQAGGPSEQF
-	TRBV19	TRBJ2-7	ASSTIEGREQY
-	TRBV3-1/TRBV3-2	TRBJ2-1	ASGTEYNEQF
-	TRBV5-1	TRBJ2-1	ASSRSPRDNEQF
-	TRBV7-9	TRBJ1-3	ASSLSGGGFGGNTIY
-	TRBV5-1	TRBJ2-7	ASSLGDNYYEQY
TRBD1	TRBV19	TRBJ2-4	ASSYGTGATIQY
TRBD2	TRBV5-1	TRBJ2-3	ASSPGLAGTDTQY
-	TRBV18	TRBJ1-2	ASSPTGKGDYGYT
-	TRBV9	TRBJ1-6	ASSSAAGWNSPLH
TRBD2	TRBV18	TRBJ2-7	ASSPGGGYEQY
-	TRBV5-6	TRBJ2-7	ASSSRQRSYEQY
-	TRBV7-9	TRBJ2-3	ASSLAGGDTQY
TRBD2	TRBV7-2	TRBJ2-7	ASSSRTSAELY
-	TRBV24-1	TRBJ2-6	ATSDPGAGANVLT
TRBD2	TRBV18	TRBJ2-1	ASSPPNSGIIGDEQF